Listed here are 4 T cell receptor beta chains from one sample, sequenced in a study of blood T cell repertoires in COVID-19 (dated by TCRdb to 2020 to 2022). The library came from the immunoSEQ multiplex PCR assay. Sourced from immuneACCESS, this table was stored by TCRdb with only in-frame sequences that have V and J called. A share of the clones is absent; for the studies checked, an unresolved V gene accounts for under half, and the remainder has no known explanation. The sample includes roughly 280,000 clones, with approximately 91% observed a single time. The ten largest clones add up to roughly 2.2% of the sample. The sample consisted of peripheral blood. Receptor source: a man in his fifties with acute or convalescent COVID-19.

The rearrangement joins TRBV3-1 (or the pseudogene TRBV3-2) to TRBJ2-3, with D perhaps matching TRBD2 (5 bases). The V end lost 4 bases, the J end lost 2 bases, and 13 bases lay between the germline ends. From germline, CDR1 is LGHDT and CDR2 YNNKEL (reference sequence). The CDR3 runs 15 residues. CDR3 sequence (DNA): TGTGCCAGCAGCCCGAGGACTTACAACACAGATACGCAGTATTTT. As protein: CASSPRTYNTDTQYF.

This chain connects TRBV29-1 to TRBJ2-7, with D unclear. This CDR3 has 12 amino acids. CDR1 and CDR2 (germline): SQVTM, ANQGSEA. Trimming removed 4 bases from V and 4 bases from J, with 11 bases in between. The CDR3 nucleotides read TGCAGCGTTGTGGGCAGAAGATACGAGCAGTACTTC. It encodes CSVVGRRYEQYF.

The chain couples TRBV18 to TRBJ1-1, with TRBD1 identical over 8 bases. With 3 bases clipped from V and 4 bases from J, the junction kept 16 bases outside the gene matches. Germline lookup yields CDR1 KGHSH and CDR2 LQKENI. The CDR3 length is 18 residues. CDR3 coding DNA: TGTGCCAGCTCACCCCGATCGACAGGGGACGGTGTGGCCACTGAAGCTTTCTTT. This sequence encodes CASSPRSTGDGVATEAFF.

With regard to this clone: Its ends do not fully match the called genes, so a read error is possible. This chain joins TRBV6-5 and TRBJ1-1; D call uncertain. CDR3 length: 13 amino acids. The V gene's germline CDR1 is MNHEY and CDR2 SVGAGI. The CDR3 reads CASSYNQNAEAFF. CDR3 bases: TGTGCCAGCAGTTATAACCAGAACGCTGAAGCTTTCTTT.